A selection of T cell receptor beta chains follows, all from one sample in a study of T cell responses to AZD1222 COVID-19 vaccine. Assay used: immunoSEQ multiplex PCR; TCRdb lists only in-frame clones, some missing. The sample carries 100,000 to 150,000 clones, 88% recorded once. The source was peripheral blood, collected on day 0 of AZD1222 vaccination. The receptors derive from an adult in good health. CDR3s include the opening cysteine and the closing phenylalanine or tryptophan. D genes are given only for firm matches. Expanded clones are given a class, and other clones once, few, many or no size at all.

len,d_gene,j_gene,abundance,v_gene,CDR3aa,CDR3nt
15,TRBD1,TRBJ1-2,once,TRBV30,CAWSAGQGVFYGYTF,TGTGCCTGGAGTGCCGGACAGGGGGTTTTCTATGGCTACACCTTC
13,NA,TRBJ2-1,once,TRBV11-2,CASSFGLNNEQFF,TGTGCCAGCAGCTTTGGCCTAAACAATGAGCAGTTCTTC
14,NA,TRBJ1-4,few,TRBV7-2,CASRLGGLGEKLFF,TGTGCCAGCAGACTAGGGGGTTTAGGTGAAAAACTGTTTTTT
19,NA,TRBJ2-6,NA,TRBV11-2,CASSSYESGPRAGANVLTF,TGTGCCAGCAGCTCGTACGAGTCGGGGCCGAGGGCTGGGGCCAACGTCCTGACTTTC
15,NA,TRBJ1-5,NA,TRBV20-1,CSASFKASANQPQHF,TGCAGTGCTAGTTTTAAAGCATCAGCTAATCAGCCCCAGCATTTT
15,TRBD1,TRBJ1-2,NA,TRBV5-1,CASSLGGQGDYGYTF,TGCGCCAGCAGCTTAGGGGGACAGGGTGACTATGGCTACACCTTC
14,NA,TRBJ1-2,NA,TRBV6-4,CASSDSNRGTGYTF,TGTGCCAGCAGTGACTCGAACCGGGGGACTGGCTACACCTTC
15,NA,TRBJ1-2,NA,TRBV5-5,CASSPGLWGHYGYTF,TGTGCCAGCAGCCCGGGGCTTTGGGGACACTATGGCTACACCTTC
14,NA,TRBJ1-6,NA,TRBV19,CASRSGGMGSPLHF,TGTGCCAGTAGGTCAGGTGGAATGGGTTCACCCCTCCACTTT
15,TRBD1,TRBJ2-7,NA,TRBV5-4,CASSLAGQGSYEQYF,TGTGCCAGCAGCTTGGCCGGACAGGGGAGCTACGAGCAGTACTTC
14,TRBD1,TRBJ1-6,NA,TRBV7-9,CASSGDRGNSPLHF,TGTGCCAGCAGCGGGGACAGGGGAAATTCACCCCTCCACTTT
15,TRBD1,TRBJ1-2,NA,TRBV7-2,CASSLAGGERYGYTF,TGTGCCAGCAGCTTAGCAGGGGGCGAACGGTATGGCTACACCTTC
15,TRBD1,TRBJ1-2,NA,TRBV6-5,CASRPGQGANYGYTF,TGTGCCAGCAGACCGGGACAGGGGGCAAACTATGGCTACACCTTC
12,NA,TRBJ1-1,NA,TRBV5-1,CAKLKGNTEAFF,TGCGCCAAACTCAAAGGGAACACTGAAGCTTTCTTT
13,TRBD1,TRBJ1-1,NA,TRBV6-5,CASTIGQGKVAFF,TGTGCCAGCACAATCGGACAGGGAAAGGTAGCTTTCTTT
15,NA,TRBJ1-5,NA,TRBV10-3,CAISDSQGGGQPQHF,TGTGCCATCAGTGATTCGCAGGGTGGAGGGCAGCCCCAGCATTTT
16,NA,TRBJ2-2,few,TRBV2,CARGKSLELNTGELFF,TGTGCCAGGGGGAAGAGTCTCGAGCTTAACACCGGGGAGCTGTTTTTT
15,TRBD1,TRBJ2-7,NA,TRBV4-1,CASSHETGGGYEQYF,TGCGCCAGCAGCCACGAGACAGGGGGCGGTTACGAGCAGTACTTC
12,NA,TRBJ1-6,NA,TRBV10-2,CASSTYNSPLHF,TGCGCCAGCTCTACGTATAATTCACCCCTCCACTTT
13,NA,TRBJ1-3,NA,TRBV27,CASSSSTGNTIYF,TGTGCCAGCAGTTCCTCGACGGGAAACACCATATATTTT
17,TRBD1,TRBJ2-1,once,TRBV11-2,CASSLSHRGPSRNEQFF,TGTGCCAGCAGCTTAAGCCACAGGGGGCCCTCGAGGAATGAGCAGTTCTTC
16,NA,TRBJ2-7,NA,TRBV21-1,CASSKEFYGQPHEQYF,TGTGCCAGCAGCAAAGAGTTTTATGGACAGCCCCACGAGCAGTACTTC
14,TRBD1,TRBJ1-2,NA,TRBV19,CASSIAATGAGYTF,TGTGCCAGTAGTATAGCCGCAACAGGGGCTGGCTACACCTTC
15,TRBD1,TRBJ1-1,NA,TRBV6-5,CASRVDRGLSTEAFF,TGTGCCAGCAGGGTGGACAGGGGGCTGAGCACTGAAGCTTTCTTT
16,NA,TRBJ1-5,NA,TRBV19,CASSTLVREGNQPQHF,TGTGCCAGTAGTACCCTCGTGAGGGAGGGCAATCAGCCCCAGCATTTT
15,TRBD1,TRBJ1-2,NA,TRBV5-5,CASSGGQGRAYGYTF,TGTGCCAGCAGCGGAGGACAGGGTAGGGCCTATGGCTACACCTTC
13,NA,TRBJ1-4,NA,TRBV12-3/TRBV12-4,CASSFTPNEKLFF,TGTGCCAGCAGTTTCACGCCTAATGAAAAACTGTTTTTT
16,TRBD2,TRBJ2-5,NA,TRBV5-1,CASSFQRTSGQETQYF,TGCGCCAGCAGCTTTCAACGGACTAGCGGCCAAGAGACCCAGTACTTC
12,NA,TRBJ1-5,NA,TRBV13,CARSRGNQPQHF,TGTGCCCGATCTAGGGGTAATCAGCCCCAGCATTTT
15,NA,TRBJ1-1,NA,TRBV27,CASSSDQGAWTEAFF,TGTGCCAGCAGTTCTGACCAGGGTGCATGGACTGAAGCTTTCTTT
16,NA,TRBJ2-2,NA,TRBV5-6,CASKGLGGPYTGELFF,TGTGCATCTAAGGGCCTCGGGGGGCCATACACCGGGGAGCTGTTTTTT
15,NA,TRBJ1-5,NA,TRBV5-1,CASSLGTLSNQPQHF,TGCGCCAGCAGCTTGGGCACCCTTAGCAATCAGCCCCAGCATTTT